This TCR beta chain was found in a study of response to subunit inactivated influenza vaccine. Via MiXCR, TCRdb re-called the RT-PCR reads, giving one row per CDR3 protein. The data hold roughly 790,000 distinct CDR3 sequences, with 21% observed a single time. As to this clonotype: As yet, its antigen is unknown.

General study findings and limits: A suggestion made by the authors is that each seasonal influenza vaccination recruits few new T cells.

Germline-derived CDR1 and CDR2 are DFQATT and SNEGSKA (reference sequence). Trimming at V came to 4 bases and at J to 2 bases, leaving 8 bases not matched to a gene. The CDR3 spans 14 residues. The clonotype was recovered from a man between 50 and 59 years old who received an inactivated influenza vaccine. The input for sequencing was PBMCs from blood, taken more than 4 days after vaccination. The V call is TRBV20-1, the J call TRBJ2-7; 7 nucleotides agree with TRBD2. The CDR3 region is CSANPRGEPYEQYF. CDR3 sequence (DNA): TGCAGTGCTAACCCACGGGGGGAACCCTACGAGCAGTACTTC.